The 3 T cell receptor beta chains below all came from one sample that was sequenced in a study of cytomegalovirus exposure and HLA in healthy donors. A multiplex PCR was run with 60 Vbeta primers and 13 Jbeta primers. Sequencing used immunoSEQ multiplex PCR; TCRdb keeps in-frame clones, though not all of them. The table shows around 150,000 clones, with 79% occurring only once. Sequences were obtained from PBMCs. The origin of the receptors is a man aged 40-50 years in good health and CMV-seronegative.

The chain is built from TRBV29-1 and TRBJ1-5; maybe TRBD1 (6 bases). Germline CDR1 is SQVTM and CDR2 is ANQGSEA. The CDR3 loop spans 13 amino acids. V shed 1 base and J shed 5 bases, with 9 bases lying between them. The CDR3 coding sequence is TGCAGCGTTGAAGGCAGGGGTGATCAGCCCCAGCATTTT. It specifies CSVEGRGDQPQHF.

This sequence joins TRBV27 and TRBJ2-7; TRBD2 aligns across 9 bases. The CDR3 is 13 amino acids. The germline CDR1 and CDR2 sequences are MNHEY and SMNVEV (reference sequence). J lost 2 bases, V lost 8 bases, and 4 bases had no gene match. The CDR3 spells CASRPSGTYEQYF. The CDR3 nucleotides are TGTGCCAGCCGGCCTAGCGGGACCTACGAGCAGTACTTC.

The chain combines TRBV19 with TRBJ2-1; D unresolved. The CDR3 is 15 residues long. In germline, CDR1 is LNHDA, CDR2 SQIVND (reference sequence). V was pared by 3 bases and J by 5 bases, with 14 bases between. CDR3 DNA: TGTGCCAGTAGTATTATAGGTGCGAGGAACAATGAGCAGTTCTTC. This encodes CASSIIGARNNEQFF. The complete variable domain, with remaining parts taken from reference TRBV19 and TRBJ2-1, reads DGGITQSPKYLFRKEGQNVTLSCEQNLNHDAMYWYRQDPGQGLRLIYYSQIVNDFQKGDIAEGYSVSREKKESFPLTVTSAQKNPTAFYLCASSIIGARNNEQFFGPGTRLTVL.